This TCR beta chain was captured by sequencing in a study of cytomegalovirus exposure and HLA in healthy donors. Whole-study context: Some 80 million unique TCRs from HLA-typed donors were held in an early data release. In terms of ancestry, the Caucasian-associated cluster contained 75% to 90% of the roughly 360 genotyped donors.

60 Vbeta and 13 Jbeta primers were used in PCR. Produced via immunoSEQ multiplex PCR; TCRdb's table is partial and in-frame only. The sample carries roughly 150,000 clones, roughly 80% recorded once. V dropped 2 bases and J dropped 5 bases, with 9 bases sitting between them. This CDR3 contains 13 residues. Per the germline V gene, CDR1 is MDHEN and CDR2 is SYDVKM. Sequencing was carried out using PBMCs. The V gene is TRBV28, the J gene TRBJ1-1; D is uncertain. This TCR was sampled from a male donor in good health and CMV-seronegative. CDR3 amino acids: CASSLPLVTEAFF. The DNA of the CDR3 is TGTGCCAGCAGTTTACCCCTCGTTACTGAAGCTTTCTTT.